This T cell receptor beta chain was retrieved from a study of T-cell reconstitution after alpha-beta-depleted transplantation in children. Construction of the TCRbeta library involved unique molecular identifiers. TCRdb ran MiXCR on the PCR reads and lists one entry per CDR3 protein. The sample records almost 500,000 distinct CDR3 sequences, approximately 12% being singletons. This clonotype occurred many times. Trimming took 4 bases from V and 7 from J, leaving 17 bases between them. CDR3 length: 15 amino acids. Germline V CDR1 and CDR2: MDHEN, SYDVKM. The chain joins TRBV28 to TRBJ2-1, with a possible D match to TRBD1 (7 bases). Sequencing was performed on PBMCs from the stem cell graft donor, taken from the stem cell graft. The source of this sequence is a human donor who donated a stem cell graft to a child with combined immunodeficiency. CDR3 protein: CASSSVPGGLNEQFF. The CDR3 bases are TGTGCCAGCAGTTCGGTGCCAGGGGGACTGAATGAGCAGTTCTTC.